This TCR beta chain was documented in a study of T cells in Graves' hyperthyroidism and ophthalmopathy. Whole-study findings and limits: In the blood, most expanded thyroid clonotypes above 0.001 appeared as well.

The investigators amplified TCR beta CDR3 regions from RNA transcripts. The HTBI primer set drove a first-round RT-PCR of the TCR CDR3. TCRdb passed the multiplex PCR reads through MiXCR, listing each CDR3 protein once. The sample shows approximately 510,000 distinct CDR3 sequences, around 21% of them seen only once. In its sample, this clonotype was seen many times. Its antigen remains unknown. The CDR3 loop spans 12 amino acids. V was clipped by 4 bases and J by 5 bases, with 11 bases between them. From germline, CDR1 is SQVTM and CDR2 ANQGSEA. The rearrangement joins TRBV29-1 to TRBJ2-5; D not resolved. What was sequenced was blood. This TCR came from a young man with Graves' hyperthyroidism. Here the CDR3 reads CSVAQSGETQYF. The CDR3 DNA reads as TGCAGCGTTGCCCAGTCCGGTGAGACCCAGTACTTC.